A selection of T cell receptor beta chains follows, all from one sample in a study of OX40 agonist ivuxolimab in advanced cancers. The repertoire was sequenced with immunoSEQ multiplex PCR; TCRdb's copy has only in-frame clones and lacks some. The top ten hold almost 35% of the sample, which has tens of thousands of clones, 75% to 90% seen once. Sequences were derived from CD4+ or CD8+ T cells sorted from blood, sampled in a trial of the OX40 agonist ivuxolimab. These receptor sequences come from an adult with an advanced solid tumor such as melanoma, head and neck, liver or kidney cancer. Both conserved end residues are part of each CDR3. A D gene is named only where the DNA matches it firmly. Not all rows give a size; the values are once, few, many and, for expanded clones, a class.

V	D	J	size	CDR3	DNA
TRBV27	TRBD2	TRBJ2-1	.	CASSHSGSFYNEQFF	TGTGCCAGCAGTCATAGCGGGAGCTTCTACAATGAGCAGTTCTTC
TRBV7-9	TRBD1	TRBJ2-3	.	CASSIGQGRDTQYF	TGTGCCAGCAGCATAGGACAGGGGAGGGATACGCAGTATTTT
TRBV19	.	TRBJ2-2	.	CASSIGARGELFF	TGTGCCAGTAGTATAGGGGCCAGGGGGGAGCTGTTTTTT
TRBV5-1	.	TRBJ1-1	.	CASRLGNTEAFF	TGCGCCAGCAGATTAGGGAACACTGAAGCTTTCTTT
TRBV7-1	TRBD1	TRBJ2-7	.	CASSLEVGQGVYEQYF	TGTGCCAGCAGCTTAGAGGTGGGTCAGGGGGTCTACGAGCAGTACTTC
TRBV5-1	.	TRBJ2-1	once	CASRDLRNEQFF	TGCGCCAGCAGAGACCTGCGGAATGAGCAGTTCTTC
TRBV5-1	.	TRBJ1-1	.	CASSPFGNTEAFF	TGCGCCAGCAGCCCCTTCGGGAACACTGAAGCTTTCTTT
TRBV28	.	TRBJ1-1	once	CASSLGISGWTEAFF	TGTGCCAGCAGTCTAGGGATCTCAGGGTGGACTGAAGCTTTCTTT
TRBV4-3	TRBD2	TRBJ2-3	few	CASSPRGSGDDITDTQYF	TGCGCCAGCAGCCCCCGGGGTAGCGGGGACGATATTACAGATACGCAGTATTTT
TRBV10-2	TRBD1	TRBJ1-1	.	CASSASRGSDEAFF	TGCGCCAGCAGTGCATCCAGGGGGAGTGATGAAGCTTTCTTT
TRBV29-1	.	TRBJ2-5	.	CSVAKQPQETQYF	TGCAGCGTTGCCAAACAACCCCAAGAGACCCAGTACTTC
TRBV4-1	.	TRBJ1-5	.	CASSQDLRSNQPQHF	TGCGCCAGCAGCCAAGATCTTAGGAGCAATCAGCCCCAGCATTTT